The 2 T cell receptor beta chains below were found in one sample sequenced in a study of blood T cell repertoires in COVID-19. The method was immunoSEQ multiplex PCR; TCRdb's version includes in-frame clones alone and lacks a portion of them. The data contain 140,000 or so clones, about 79% of them seen just once; the ten biggest clones take up about 10%. Sequenced input: peripheral blood. The receptors originated from a man in his 60s with active or convalescent COVID-19.

This rearrangement joins TRBV4-1 to TRBJ2-1; D gene uncertain. V dropped 1 base and J dropped 5 bases, with 15 bases sitting between them. The CDR3 has 16 amino acids. Germline CDR1 MGHRA, CDR2 YSYEKL. The CDR3 DNA reads as TGCGCCAGCAGCCAAGCACGCAGGATCACCCACAATGAGCAGTTCTTC. It is translated as CASSQARRITHNEQFF.

This sequence joins TRBV12-3 or TRBV12-4 and TRBJ1-2, with TRBD1 as a possible D gene (6 bases). The V end was cut by 3 bases, the J end by 6 bases, with 11 bases between. The CDR3 sequence is 13 residues long. CDR3 in DNA: TGTGCCAGCAGTTTCTCGGACAGTCATGGCTACACCTTC. This encodes CASSFSDSHGYTF.